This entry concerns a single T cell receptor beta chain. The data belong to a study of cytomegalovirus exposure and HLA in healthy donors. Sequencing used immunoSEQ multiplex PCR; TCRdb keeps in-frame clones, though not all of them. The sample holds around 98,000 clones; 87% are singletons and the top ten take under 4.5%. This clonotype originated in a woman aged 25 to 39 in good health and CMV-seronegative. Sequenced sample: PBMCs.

CDR3 region: CASSLARAREYNEQFF. The CDR3 DNA follows: TGTGCCAGCAGCTTAGCGCGTGCGCGGGAGTACAATGAGCAGTTCTTC. The chain employs TRBV7-8 and TRBJ2-1, with 7 positions matching TRBD2. The CDR3 is 16 residues long. CDR1 and CDR2 from the germline V gene are SGHVS and FQNEAQ. V gave up 0 bases and J gave up 4 bases; unmatched junction bases: 6. The full variable domain, with the rest looked up from reference TRBV7-8 and TRBJ2-1, is GAGVSQSPRYKVAKRGQDVALRCDPISGHVSLFWYQQALGQGPEFLTYFQNEAQLDKSGLPSDRFFAERPEGSVSTLKIQRTQQEDSAVYLCASSLARAREYNEQFFGPGTRLTVL.